This note documents a single TCR beta chain sequence. The antigen remains undetermined. A read error may produce the germline difference seen at one junction end. The data were taken from a study of T cell repertoires in cytomegalovirus infection. Study context: It can be stated that public TCR beta signatures indicated CMV infection as well as a matching HLA type. Study findings and constraints: Across the ex vivo response, the dominant clonotypes were HLA-C-restricted CMV-specific TCR beta clonotypes. Carriers of CMV plus the relevant HLA were identified by cumulative public TCR beta family frequency.

TCRdb passed the reads through MiXCR, listing each CDR3 protein once. The profile shows 400,000 or so distinct CDR3 sequences, about a third of them singletons. CDR3 length: 14 amino acids. Germline V gives CDR1 MNHNY, CDR2 SVGAGI (reference sequence). The chain links TRBV6-6 to TRBJ1-5; D uncertain. The sequence was obtained from a human donor in good health (CMV status not recorded). Some clones in this sample may be carry-over from other donors' samples. Specimen: PBMCs. The CDR3 protein is CARSNPSSNQPQHF. DNA of the CDR3: TGTGCCCGCAGTAATCCTAGTAGCAATCAGCCCCAGCATTTT.